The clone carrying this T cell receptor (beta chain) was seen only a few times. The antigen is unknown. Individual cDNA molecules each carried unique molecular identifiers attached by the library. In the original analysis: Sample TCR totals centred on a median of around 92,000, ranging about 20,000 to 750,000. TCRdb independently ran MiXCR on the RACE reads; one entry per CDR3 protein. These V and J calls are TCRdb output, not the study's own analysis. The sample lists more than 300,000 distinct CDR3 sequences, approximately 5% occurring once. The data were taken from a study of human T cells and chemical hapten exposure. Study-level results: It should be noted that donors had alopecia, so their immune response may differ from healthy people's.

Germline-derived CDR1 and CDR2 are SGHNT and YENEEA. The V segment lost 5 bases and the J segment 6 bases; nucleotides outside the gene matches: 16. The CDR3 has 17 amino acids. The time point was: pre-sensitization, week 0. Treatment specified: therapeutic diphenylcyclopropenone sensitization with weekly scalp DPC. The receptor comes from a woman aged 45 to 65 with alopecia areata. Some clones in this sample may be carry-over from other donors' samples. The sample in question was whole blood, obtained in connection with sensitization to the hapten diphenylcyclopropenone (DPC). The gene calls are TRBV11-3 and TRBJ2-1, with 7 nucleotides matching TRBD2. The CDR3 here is CASSPEGRGYPSNEQFF. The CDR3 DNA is TGTGCCAGCAGCCCAGAGGGGCGGGGGTACCCCTCCAATGAGCAGTTCTTC. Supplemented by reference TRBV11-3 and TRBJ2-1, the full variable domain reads EAGVVQSPRYKIIEKKQPVAFWCNPISGHNTLYWYLQNLGQGPELLIRYENEEAVDDSQLPKDRFSAERLKGVDSTLKIQPAELGDSAVYLCASSPEGRGYPSNEQFFGPGTRLTVL.